This T cell receptor (beta chain) was identified during a study of Ad26.COV2.S vaccination and SARS-CoV-2 variants. Across the study: Dosing was one shot or two shots 56 days apart. Points from the study as a whole: Spike-specific CD8+ and CD4+ T cell responses reportedly showed substantial breadth after vaccination.

TCRdb keeps only in-frame clones here, not all; method: immunoSEQ multiplex PCR. The table has some 500,000 clones, roughly 89% seen once. Germline CDR1 MGHDK, CDR2 SYGVNS. Trimming removed 3 bases from V and 0 bases from J, with 9 bases in between. This CDR3 comprises 15 residues. Concerning this clone: Antigen unknown.

Treatment: around 19 received Ad26.COV2.S at low or high dose, single or two shots; 5 received placebo; per-sample allocation not given. Sampling happened 63 days after the first vaccine or placebo injection. A Boston donor was an adult aged 18-55 years. This specimen was peripheral blood, taken in a trial of Ad26.COV2.S vaccine versus placebo. The receptor comes from a person aged 18-60 years who received the Ad26.COV2.S COVID-19 vaccine or a placebo. The V gene is TRBV25-1, the J gene TRBJ1-3; the D gene is possibly TRBD1 (5 bases). The CDR3 DNA sequence: TGTGCCAGCAGTGACGGGGCTCTCTCTGGAAACACCATATATTTT. Translated, it gives CASSDGALSGNTIYF.